These 8 T cell receptor beta chains were all obtained from the same sample, sequenced in a study of T cells and Merkel cell carcinoma outcomes (dated by TCRdb to 2018 to 2021). Libraries were constructed by the immunoSEQ multiplex PCR assay. TCRdb took this table from immuneACCESS and kept in-frame rearrangements with V and J called. Such tables lack part of the clones; where checked against another copy, unresolved V genes explain under half of the gap, and the rest is unexplained. The sample records 5,000 to 6,500 clones, 70% to 85% of which are singletons. The ten top clones hold under 7% of the sample. The specimen was tumor tissue from Merkel cell carcinoma. All receptors come from a human donor with Merkel cell carcinoma.

This chain links TRBV5-1 with TRBJ2-3; 7 positions match TRBD2. There are 15 residues in the CDR3. V trimming: 4 bases; J trimming: 6 bases; junction bases outside the gene matches: 11. The germline CDR1 and CDR2 sequences are SGHRS and YFSETQ. This CDR3 reads CASSPEKRELDTQYF. Written as DNA, the CDR3 is TGCGCCAGCAGCCCTGAGAAGCGGGAATTGGATACGCAGTATTTT.

The chain couples TRBV5-1 to TRBJ2-5; tentatively, D is TRBD1 or TRBD2 (6 bases each). Germline CDR1 is SGHRS and CDR2 is YFSETQ. Trimming stripped 0 bases from V and 5 bases from J, with 11 bases between. The CDR3 runs 14 residues. CDR3 loop: CASSLDRAGETQYF. CDR3 in DNA: TGCGCCAGCAGCTTGGACAGGGCGGGGGAGACCCAGTACTTC.

This chain joins TRBV7-2 and TRBJ2-3; 10 bases are a match to TRBD2. Per germline, CDR1 SGHTA and CDR2 FQGNSA. The CDR3 consists of 18 residues. Trimming took 0 bases from V and 6 from J; bases not matched to a gene: 12. The CDR3 nucleotides are TGTGCCAGCAGCTTAGCGTGGCAACTAGCGGGGAAAGGGGATACGCAGTATTTT. Encoded protein: CASSLAWQLAGKGDTQYF. Filled out from reference TRBV7-2 and TRBJ2-3, the complete variable domain reads GAGVSQSPSNKVTEKGKDVELRCDPISGHTALYWYRQSLGQGLEFLIYFQGNSAPDKSGLPSDRFSAERTGGSVSTLTIQRTQQEDSAVYLCASSLAWQLAGKGDTQYFGPGTRLTVL.

The chain joins TRBV7-8 to TRBJ2-1; TRBD1 matches at 7 bases. Germline CDR1 reads SGHVS; CDR2 reads FQNEAQ. The CDR3 has 14 amino acids. The V gene end was trimmed by 4 bases and the J gene end by 4 bases; junction bases not matched to a gene: 4. In DNA, the CDR3 is TGTGCCAGCAGCTCCTTACAGGGGTACAATGAGCAGTTCTTC. Encoded protein: CASSSLQGYNEQFF.

This clone has more than one count but fewer than ten. The chain couples TRBV18 to TRBJ2-5; TRBD1 or TRBD2 may be the D gene (6 bases each). Looked up from germline, CDR1 is KGHSH and CDR2 is LQKENI. The CDR3 has 13 residues. V was pared by 3 bases and J by 9 bases, with 14 bases between. CDR3 region: CASSPTGAEAQYF. Here the CDR3 DNA reads TGTGCCAGCTCACCTACGGGGGCCGAGGCCCAGTACTTC.

The V gene is TRBV7-9, the J gene TRBJ2-3; D remains unclear. Trimming took off 1 base at V and 5 bases at J, with 4 bases between the two ends. The CDR3 sequence is 12 residues long. Germline V gene data show CDR1 as SEHNR and CDR2 as FQNEAQ (reference sequence). The chain's CDR3 is CASSLDGDTQYF. For the CDR3, the DNA is TGTGCCAGCAGCTTAGACGGAGATACGCAGTATTTT.

This clone appeared a few times. The rearrangement uses TRBV25-1 and TRBJ2-1; D possibly matches TRBD1 or TRBD2 (6 bases each). The CDR3 runs 11 residues. CDR1 and CDR2 from the germline V gene are MGHDK and SYGVNS. Trimming pared 6 bases from V and 8 bases from J, leaving 8 bases between. The CDR3 loop is CASRGGYEQFF. CDR3 sequence (DNA): TGTGCCAGCAGGGGGGGCTATGAGCAGTTCTTC.

The gene calls are TRBV27 and TRBJ2-1; either TRBD1 or TRBD2 may supply D (5 bases each). V was clipped by 5 bases and J by 1 base, with 15 bases between them. The CDR3 covers 16 residues. Germline CDR1 and CDR2: MNHEY and SMNVEV (reference sequence). The CDR3 reads CASSPLLGVSYNEQFF. For the CDR3, the DNA is TGTGCCAGCAGTCCCCTCCTGGGGGTTTCCTACAATGAGCAGTTCTTC.